A single T cell receptor beta chain is shown here with its context. The specificity of this receptor is unknown. No base qualities exist here, and no much larger clone lies one base off it. These data originate in a study of Ad26.COV2.S vaccination and SARS-CoV-2 variants (dated by TCRdb to the early 2020s). Describing the broader study: Vaccine-arm donors were drawn from COV1001, a multicentre, randomized, double-blind, placebo-controlled phase I-IIa trial of Ad26.COV2.S in healthy adults. Trial participants were randomized into five groups of five, in which low-dose or high-dose Ad26.COV2.S was given once or twice, or placebo was given on both occasions. A total of around 32 samples were included in the TCR-sequenced set, comprising 19 Ad26.COV2.S vaccine recipients, 5 placebo recipients and 8 SARS-CoV-2 convalescent individuals. Ad26.COV2.S was administered intramuscularly at 5 x 10^10 or 1 x 10^11 viral particles, either as a single shot or as two shots given 56 days apart. Sequencing of the TCRbeta repertoire served to evaluate the specificity and breadth of SARS-CoV-2-reactive T cell receptors following Ad26.COV2.S vaccination. Blinding of investigators to trial group allocation was maintained during experiments and outcome assessment.

On the study overall, not on this receptor specifically: The study was not powered for comparison of responses between vaccine doses or regimens. Compared with placebo recipients, Ad26.COV2.S recipients showed higher spike-specific TCR breadth (P = 0.0014). After vaccination, spike-specific CD8+ and CD4+ T cell responses were reported to show substantial breadth. Non-spike TCR breadth was comparable between vaccine and placebo recipients, consistent with the vaccine containing only spike. The authors noted that total T cell responses may have been underestimated by the TCR breadth and depth analyses.

According to the study, the label for this sample's treatment or condition signals: around 19 received Ad26.COV2.S at low or high dose, single or two shots; about 5 received placebo; per-sample allocation not given. Repertoires of vaccine and placebo recipients were sequenced from samples taken on day 63 after the first injection. Cohort 1b enrolled 25 to 30 adults aged 18-55 years at a single site in Boston, USA, between 29 July and 7 August 2020. Ad26.COV2.S consisted of a replication-incompetent adenovirus type 26 vector by which a prefusion-stabilized SARS-CoV-2 spike protein from the original Wuhan strain was expressed. The immunoSEQ Assay was used to sequence TCRbeta CDR3 regions. After extraction, genomic DNA underwent amplification by bias-controlled multiplex PCR, followed by high-throughput sequencing. As for the authors' bioinformatics: To quantify the absolute abundance of every unique TCRbeta CDR3 region, sequences were collapsed and filtered. Usable DNA was measured by amplifying reference genes present in all nucleated cells, and TCRbeta template counts were normalized to that usable DNA to estimate T cell fraction. Repertoire TCRs were annotated as SARS-CoV-2-specific by exact matching of V gene, CDR3 amino acid sequence and J gene to a known reactive TCR set. The reference SARS-CoV-2 TCR set was obtained from MIRA and was filtered for enrichment in COVID-19-positive ImmuneCODE repertoires, whereby public or cross-reactive TCRs were removed. Using the MIRA antigens, annotated TCRs were further analysed by specific ORF or by position within an ORF. Breadth was defined as annotated unique rearrangements over total unique productive rearrangements; depth was the summed frequency of those rearrangements. Two-sided Wilcoxon rank-sum tests were applied when comparing TCR breadth between groups. What TCRdb holds here is the immuneACCESS table cut down to in-frame rearrangements. Part of the clones is not present; checked against another copy, under half of the missing clones reflect an unresolved V gene, and the others are unexplained. Clone size and V and J calls were adopted from that table, with D and trimming inferred from the DNA. The sample table holds hundreds of thousands of clones, of which 70% to 90% were seen once. The biggest ten clones account for over 1.3% of the sample.

The germline ends are 14 bases apart after V is trimmed by 5 bases and J by 0 bases. Looking up the germline V gene yields CDR1 SGHVS and CDR2 FQNEAQ. The CDR3 measures 15 amino acids from cysteine to phenylalanine. CDR3 DNA only is kept here, 45 bases in frame from base 1. The specimen comprised peripheral blood, sampled in a trial of Ad26.COV2.S vaccine versus placebo. The chain joins TRBV7-8 to TRBJ2-7, with no confident D gene call. The sequence was collected from a person between 18 and 59 years old who received the Ad26.COV2.S COVID-19 vaccine or a placebo. The CDR3 is CASSPRFGVSYEQYF. The sequenced DNA is TGTGCCAGCAGCCCCCGGTTTGGGGTCTCCTACGAGCAGTACTTC.